This T cell receptor beta chain was obtained from a study of CD8+CD57+ T cells in acquired aplastic anemia. For the study at large: Sorted CD4+ plus CD8+ cells gave DNA averaging roughly 2.9 ug. Notes on the study in general: Patients and controls shared over 25 CD8+ CDR3 sequences, highly expressed in patients.

The authors sequenced patients whose flow cytometry had shown CD8+CD57+ cell expansion. Acquired aplastic anemia of severe grade affected all patients. With 8 bases removed from V and 2 bases from J, the gap between germline ends came to 13 bases. This CDR3 is 13 amino acids long. Profiling that covered TCR beta VDJ and CDR3 relied on genomic DNA as its template. TCRdb independently ran MiXCR on the reads; one entry per CDR3 protein. The repertoire consists of 250,000 to 350,000 distinct CDR3 sequences, with 45% to 65% occurring once and the leading ten covering roughly 1.3%. As to this clonotype: The antigen remains unidentified.

This sequence was found in a human donor with aplastic anemia. The sequenced sample was sorted CD4+, CD8+, or CD8+CD57+ T cells (not recorded which) from PBMCs. The chain has TRBV12-3 or TRBV12-4 and TRBJ2-7; tentatively, D is TRBD2 (6 bases). DNA of the CDR3: TGTGCCAGCGCTGGGGGGTCCACCTACGAGCAGTACTTC. Translated: CASAGGSTYEQYF.